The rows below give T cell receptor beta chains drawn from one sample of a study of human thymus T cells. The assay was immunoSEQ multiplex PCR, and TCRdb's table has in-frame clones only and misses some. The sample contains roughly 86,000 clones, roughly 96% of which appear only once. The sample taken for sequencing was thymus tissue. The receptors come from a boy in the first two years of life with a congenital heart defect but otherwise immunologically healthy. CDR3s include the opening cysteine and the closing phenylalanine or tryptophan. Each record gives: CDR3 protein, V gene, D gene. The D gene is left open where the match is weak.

cdr3_aa: CASSIWDALNQPQHF
v_call: TRBV19
d_call: .

cdr3_aa: CAWSQKNTEAFF
v_call: TRBV30
d_call: .

cdr3_aa: CASSRDGEQFF
v_call: TRBV5-1
d_call: .

cdr3_aa: CASSLVPGLIYNEQFF
v_call: TRBV7-6
d_call: .

cdr3_aa: CASSLDVGIIKEAFF
v_call: TRBV7-9
d_call: .

cdr3_aa: CASSSGDTQYF
v_call: TRBV2
d_call: .

cdr3_aa: CASSDSEGSTDTQYF
v_call: TRBV6-4
d_call: .

cdr3_aa: CAIRKDRQETQYF
v_call: TRBV10-3
d_call: .

cdr3_aa: CASSEIGREKDEQFF
v_call: TRBV10-2
d_call: TRBD2

cdr3_aa: CASSSDRDSLRNTIYF
v_call: TRBV5-1
d_call: TRBD1

cdr3_aa: CATSREWAKRNTGELFF
v_call: TRBV15
d_call: .

cdr3_aa: CASSLTLGTLMFF
v_call: TRBV7-6
d_call: .

cdr3_aa: CASSDTPLTTDGYTF
v_call: TRBV9
d_call: .

cdr3_aa: CASSHGTLHEGTDTQYF
v_call: TRBV7-9
d_call: .

cdr3_aa: CASGPDRGNEKLFF
v_call: TRBV6-5
d_call: TRBD1

cdr3_aa: CASSRGDEKLFF
v_call: TRBV6-5
d_call: .

cdr3_aa: CAWGFQATDTQYF
v_call: TRBV30
d_call: .

cdr3_aa: CAWSVRGNEKLFF
v_call: TRBV30
d_call: .

cdr3_aa: CASSQEGGTGEKAQYF
v_call: TRBV4-3
d_call: TRBD1

cdr3_aa: CASSIDRDSWGEPQHF
v_call: TRBV19
d_call: TRBD1

cdr3_aa: CASSHGGGYPQSLGRTDTQYF
v_call: TRBV4-2
d_call: .

cdr3_aa: CASSLEAMNQPQHF
v_call: TRBV5-5
d_call: .

cdr3_aa: CASSSSGTGGYSGELFF
v_call: TRBV5-4
d_call: TRBD1

cdr3_aa: CASSTRQLLNEKLFF
v_call: TRBV6-6
d_call: .

cdr3_aa: CASSLDGLAGFAEQYF
v_call: TRBV7-2
d_call: TRBD2

cdr3_aa: CASSLDRVGELFF
v_call: TRBV5-1
d_call: .

cdr3_aa: CASSLAGRAVVRQETQYF
v_call: TRBV5-1
d_call: .

cdr3_aa: CASTLTPQGSTGNTRYF
v_call: TRBV28
d_call: .